This T cell receptor beta chain was profiled in a study of blood T cell repertoires in COVID-19. Methods used by the authors: Reference gene primers were amplified, and this amplification served to estimate nucleated cell counts. Clones were sequenced by immunoSEQ multiplex PCR, and TCRdb holds only the in-frame ones, with some missing. V and J calls and clone size are given by that table; D and trimming were obtained from the DNA. The top ten hold about 6.3% of the sample, which has about 200,000 clones, around 90% seen once. The CDR3 extends over 13 amino acids. V shed 4 bases, J shed 6 bases, and the junction held 6 bases outside the gene matches. CDR1 and CDR2 (germline): SGHNT, YYREEE (reference sequence).

The chain combines TRBV5-4 with TRBJ2-7; 8 bases map to TRBD2. Sequencing used peripheral blood. The clonotype was recovered from a man in his 60s who had recovered from COVID-19. The CDR3 sequence: CASSPGLAGEQYF. As DNA, the CDR3 is TGTGCCAGCAGCCCCGGACTAGCCGGCGAGCAGTACTTC.